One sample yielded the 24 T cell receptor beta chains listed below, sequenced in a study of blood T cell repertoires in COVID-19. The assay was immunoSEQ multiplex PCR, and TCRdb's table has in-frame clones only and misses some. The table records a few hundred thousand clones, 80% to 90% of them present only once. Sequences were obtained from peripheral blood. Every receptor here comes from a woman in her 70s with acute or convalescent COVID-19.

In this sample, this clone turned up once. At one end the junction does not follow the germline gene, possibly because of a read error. CDR3: CASSPLGGRPEHF. The CDR3 DNA reads TGTGCCAGCAGCCCCCTTGGGGGCAGGCCCGAGCATTTT. This chain connects TRBV7-8 to TRBJ1-5, with D possibly matching TRBD1 (6 bases). The CDR3 consists of 13 residues. The germline CDR1 and CDR2 sequences are SGHVS and FQNEAQ.

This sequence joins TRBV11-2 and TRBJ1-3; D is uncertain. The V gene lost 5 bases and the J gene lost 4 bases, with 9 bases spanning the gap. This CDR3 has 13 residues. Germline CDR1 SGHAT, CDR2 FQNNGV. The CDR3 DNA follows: TGTGCCAGCAGCCAAACCGAGGGAAACACCATATATTTT. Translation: CASSQTEGNTIYF.

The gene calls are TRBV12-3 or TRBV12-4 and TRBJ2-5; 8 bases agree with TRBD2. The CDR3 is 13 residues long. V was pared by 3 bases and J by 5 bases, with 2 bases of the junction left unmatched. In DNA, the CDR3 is TGTGCCAGCAGTTTTCGGGGGGGGGAGACCCAGTACTTC. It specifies CASSFRGGETQYF.

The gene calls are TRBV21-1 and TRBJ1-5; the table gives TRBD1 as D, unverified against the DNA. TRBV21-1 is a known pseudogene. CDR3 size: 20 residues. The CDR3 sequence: CASTDRGDLGVYSGNQPQHF. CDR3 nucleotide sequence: TGTGCCAGCACGGACAGGGGGGACCTTGGGGTTTATAGCGGCAATCAGCCCCAGCATTTT.

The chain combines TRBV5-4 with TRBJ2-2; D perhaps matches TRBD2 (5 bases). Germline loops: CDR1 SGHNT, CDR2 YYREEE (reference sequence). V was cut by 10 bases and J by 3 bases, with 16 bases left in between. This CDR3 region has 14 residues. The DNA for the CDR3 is TGTGCCGTTCGAGGACGAGCGGACACCGGGGAGCTGTTTTTT. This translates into CAVRGRADTGELFF.

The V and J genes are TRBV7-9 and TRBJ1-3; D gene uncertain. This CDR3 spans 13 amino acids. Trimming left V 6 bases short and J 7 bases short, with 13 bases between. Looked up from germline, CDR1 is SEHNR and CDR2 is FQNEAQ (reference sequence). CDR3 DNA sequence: TGTGCCAGCAGTCTCCATGGGAGGAACACCATATATTTT. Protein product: CASSLHGRNTIYF.

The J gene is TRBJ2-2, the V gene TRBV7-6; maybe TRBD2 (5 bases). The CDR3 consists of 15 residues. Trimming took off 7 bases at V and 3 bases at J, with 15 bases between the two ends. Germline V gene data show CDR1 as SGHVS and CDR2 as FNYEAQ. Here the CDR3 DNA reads TGTGCCAGCAAGTTAAGGCCGAGGGACACCGGGGAGCTGTTTTTT. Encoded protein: CASKLRPRDTGELFF.

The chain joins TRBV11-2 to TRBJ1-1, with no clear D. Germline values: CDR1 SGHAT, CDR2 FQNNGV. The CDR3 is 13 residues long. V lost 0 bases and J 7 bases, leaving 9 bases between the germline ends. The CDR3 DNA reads TGTGCCAGCAGCTTAGATAGGCAGGATGAAGCTTTCTTT. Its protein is CASSLDRQDEAFF.

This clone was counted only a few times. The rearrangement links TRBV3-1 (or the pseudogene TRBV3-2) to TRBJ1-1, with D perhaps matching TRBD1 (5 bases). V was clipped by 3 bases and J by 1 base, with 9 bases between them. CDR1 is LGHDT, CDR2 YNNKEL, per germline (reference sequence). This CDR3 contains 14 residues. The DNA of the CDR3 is TGTGCCAGCAGCCACAGGGAACGGAACACTGAAGCTTTCTTT. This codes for CASSHRERNTEAFF.

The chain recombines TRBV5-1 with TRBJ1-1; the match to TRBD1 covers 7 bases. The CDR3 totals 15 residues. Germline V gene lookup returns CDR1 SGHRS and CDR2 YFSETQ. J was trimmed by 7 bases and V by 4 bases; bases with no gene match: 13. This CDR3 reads CASSREGARPGEAFF. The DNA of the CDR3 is TGCGCCAGCAGCCGGGAGGGGGCGAGACCCGGTGAAGCTTTCTTT.

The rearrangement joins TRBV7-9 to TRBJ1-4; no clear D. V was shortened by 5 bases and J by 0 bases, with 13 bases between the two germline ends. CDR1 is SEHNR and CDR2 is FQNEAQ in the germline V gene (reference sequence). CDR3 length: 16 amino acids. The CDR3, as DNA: TGTGCCAGCAGCAAGATCAGCGGGGCAACTAATGAAAAACTGTTTTTT. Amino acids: CASSKISGATNEKLFF.

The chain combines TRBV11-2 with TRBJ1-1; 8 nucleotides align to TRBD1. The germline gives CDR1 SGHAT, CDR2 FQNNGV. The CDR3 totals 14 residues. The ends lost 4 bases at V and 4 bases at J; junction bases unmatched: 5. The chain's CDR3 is CASSSQGAGTEAFF. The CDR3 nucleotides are TGTGCCAGCAGCTCCCAGGGGGCCGGCACTGAAGCTTTCTTT.

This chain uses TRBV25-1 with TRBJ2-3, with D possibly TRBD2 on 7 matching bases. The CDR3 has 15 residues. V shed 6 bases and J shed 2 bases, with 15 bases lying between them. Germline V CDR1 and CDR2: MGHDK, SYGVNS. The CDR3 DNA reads TGTGCCAGCAGGTCTGGTGGGGGGGCCACAGATACGCAGTATTTT. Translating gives CASRSGGGATDTQYF.

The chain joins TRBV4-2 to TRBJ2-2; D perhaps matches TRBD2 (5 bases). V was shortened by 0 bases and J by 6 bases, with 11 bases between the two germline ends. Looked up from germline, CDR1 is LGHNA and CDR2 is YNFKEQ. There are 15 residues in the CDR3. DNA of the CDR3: TGTGCCAGCAGCCAAGATCCGGGGTTCGCCGGGGAGCTGTTTTTT. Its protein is CASSQDPGFAGELFF.

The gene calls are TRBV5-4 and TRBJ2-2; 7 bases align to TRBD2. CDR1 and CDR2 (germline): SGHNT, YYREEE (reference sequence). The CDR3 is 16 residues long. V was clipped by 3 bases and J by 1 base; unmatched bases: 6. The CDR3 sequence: CASSSAGLMNTGELFF. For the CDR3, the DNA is TGTGCCAGCAGCTCCGCGGGACTAATGAACACCGGGGAGCTGTTTTTT.

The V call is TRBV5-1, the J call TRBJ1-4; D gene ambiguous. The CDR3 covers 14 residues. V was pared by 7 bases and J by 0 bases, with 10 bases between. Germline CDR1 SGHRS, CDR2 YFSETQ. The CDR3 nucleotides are TGCGCCAGCCGTCGGACTTCAACTAATGAAAAACTGTTTTTT. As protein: CASRRTSTNEKLFF.

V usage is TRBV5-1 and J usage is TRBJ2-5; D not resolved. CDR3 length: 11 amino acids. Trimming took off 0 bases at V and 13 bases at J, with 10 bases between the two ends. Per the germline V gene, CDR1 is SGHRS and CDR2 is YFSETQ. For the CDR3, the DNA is TGCGCCAGCAGCTTGGGGTTATCGGTGTACTTC. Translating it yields CASSLGLSVYF.

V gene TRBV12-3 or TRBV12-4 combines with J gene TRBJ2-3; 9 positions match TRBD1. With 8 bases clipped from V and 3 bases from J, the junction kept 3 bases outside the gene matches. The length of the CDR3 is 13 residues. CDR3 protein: CASRDRETDTQYF. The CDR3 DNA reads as TGTGCCAGCCGGGACAGGGAGACAGATACGCAGTATTTT.

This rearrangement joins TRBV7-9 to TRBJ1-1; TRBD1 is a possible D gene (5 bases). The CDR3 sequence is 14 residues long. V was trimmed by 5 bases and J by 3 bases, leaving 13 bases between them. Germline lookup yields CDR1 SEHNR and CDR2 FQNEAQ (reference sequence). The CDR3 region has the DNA TGTGCCAGCAGCACCGACAGCCTCGACACTGAAGCTTTCTTT. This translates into CASSTDSLDTEAFF.

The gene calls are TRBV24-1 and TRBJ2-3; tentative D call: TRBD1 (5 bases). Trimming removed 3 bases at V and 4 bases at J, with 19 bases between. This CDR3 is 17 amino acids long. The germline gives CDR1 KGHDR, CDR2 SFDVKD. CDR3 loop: CATSDAGRQGSADTQYF. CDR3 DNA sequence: TGTGCCACCAGTGATGCCGGAAGGCAGGGTTCGGCAGATACGCAGTATTTT.

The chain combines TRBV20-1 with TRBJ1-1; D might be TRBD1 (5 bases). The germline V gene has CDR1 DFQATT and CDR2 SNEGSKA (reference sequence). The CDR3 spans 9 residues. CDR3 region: CRTGGEAFF. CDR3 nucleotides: TGCAGAACAGGTGGGGAAGCTTTCTTT.

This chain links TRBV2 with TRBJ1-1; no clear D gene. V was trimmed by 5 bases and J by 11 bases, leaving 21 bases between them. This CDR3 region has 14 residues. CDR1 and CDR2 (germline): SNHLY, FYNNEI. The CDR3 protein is CASSLLRTEPRAFF. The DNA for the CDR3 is TGTGCCAGCAGTCTCCTTCGTACCGAGCCCCGGGCTTTCTTT.

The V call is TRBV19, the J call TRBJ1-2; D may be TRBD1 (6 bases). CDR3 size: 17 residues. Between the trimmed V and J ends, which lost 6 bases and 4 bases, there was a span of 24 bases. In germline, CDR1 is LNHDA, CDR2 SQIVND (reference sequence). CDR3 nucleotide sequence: TGTGCCAGTAGCAGCCCCAGCCCGAGGGGGTTTGGCTATGGCTACACCTTC. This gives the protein CASSSPSPRGFGYGYTF.

CDR3 region: CASEGGATQYF. In DNA, the CDR3 is TGTGCCAGCGAAGGGGGGGCGACCCAGTACTTC. The chain links TRBV3-1 (or the pseudogene TRBV3-2) to TRBJ2-5, with D maybe TRBD2 (7 bases). The germline V and J ends were trimmed by 8 bases and 7 bases, with 11 bases remaining between them. Germline V gene data show CDR1 as LGHDT and CDR2 as YNNKEL (reference sequence). The CDR3 has 11 residues.